The rows below give T cell receptor beta chains drawn from one sample of a study of PD-L1 blockade in urothelial cancer. The protocol was immunoSEQ multiplex PCR, while the TCRdb copy is restricted to in-frame clones and leaves out a portion. The sample has about 39,000 clones, just over 90% seen once; the top ten hold around 11%. Sequenced here: PBMCs, sampled around atezolizumab (anti-PD-L1) treatment. These TCRs come from a woman aged 55-70 years with urothelial cancer. The CDR3 runs from the conserved cysteine through the conserved F or W. A D gene is named only where the DNA matches it firmly. The size of a clone is reported for some rows only, either as once, few or many, or as a class for expanded clones.

TRBV27	.	14	TRBJ1-1	.	CASSLAGAVTEAFF	TGTGCCAGCAGTTTAGCAGGGGCGGTCACTGAAGCTTTCTTT
TRBV7-2	.	17	TRBJ2-1	TRBD2	CASSLRLAGGHRNEQFF	TGTGCCAGCAGCTTAAGGCTAGCGGGAGGCCATCGCAATGAGCAGTTCTTC
TRBV15	.	16	TRBJ2-5	TRBD2	CATSRTTSEDQETQYF	TGTGCCACCAGCAGAACGACTAGCGAGGATCAAGAGACCCAGTACTTC
TRBV5-6	.	15	TRBJ2-7	.	CASSLRSLTTPEQYF	TGTGCCAGCAGCTTACGGTCCCTGACAACCCCCGAGCAGTACTTC
TRBV7-9	.	15	TRBJ1-4	.	CASRYSLATNEKLFF	TGTGCCAGCAGATACTCACTGGCAACTAATGAAAAACTGTTTTTT
TRBV5-1	.	15	TRBJ1-3	.	CASSSGGGSGNTIYF	TGCGCCAGCAGCTCGGGGGGGGGCTCTGGAAACACCATATATTTT
TRBV28	.	14	TRBJ1-4	.	CASSLSGVEEKLFF	TGTGCCAGCAGTTTATCAGGGGTTGAGGAAAAACTGTTTTTT
TRBV5-8	.	14	TRBJ2-7	.	CASSPGVRAYEQYF	TGTGCCAGCAGCCCGGGGGTCAGGGCCTACGAGCAGTACTTC
TRBV5-1	.	15	TRBJ2-6	.	CASSLVGAGANVLTF	TGCGCCAGCAGCTTGGTGGGAGCTGGGGCCAACGTCCTGACTTTC
TRBV7-9	.	18	TRBJ2-7	TRBD2	CASSRVRAGEAEQYEQYF	TGTGCCAGCAGCCGAGTACGAGCGGGAGAGGCGGAGCAGTACGAGCAGTACTTC
TRBV15	.	15	TRBJ2-5	.	CATSREDRGTETQYF	TGTGCCACCAGCAGAGAGGATCGCGGGACGGAGACCCAGTACTTC
TRBV29-1	once	13	TRBJ1-1	TRBD1	CSVDPQGASEAFF	TGCAGCGTTGATCCCCAGGGGGCGAGTGAAGCTTTCTTT
TRBV28	once	17	TRBJ1-1	TRBD1	CASSSWELGQGVTEAFF	TGTGCCAGCAGTTCATGGGAGCTGGGACAGGGGGTGACTGAAGCTTTCTTT
TRBV29-1	.	15	TRBJ2-1	TRBD2	CSVRKAGTSGTEQFF	TGCAGCGTTCGTAAAGCCGGGACTAGCGGTACTGAGCAGTTCTTC
TRBV7-9	few	13	TRBJ1-1	.	CASVLQGNTEAFF	TGTGCCAGCGTCCTCCAGGGGAACACTGAAGCTTTCTTT
TRBV7-6	once	14	TRBJ2-7	TRBD1	CASSLGTGTYEQYF	TGTGCCAGCAGCTTAGGGACAGGGACCTACGAGCAGTACTTC
TRBV27	.	15	TRBJ1-4	TRBD1	CASSSQTGGYEKLFF	TGTGCCAGCAGTTCCCAGACAGGGGGATATGAAAAACTGTTTTTT
TRBV11-3	.	14	TRBJ2-1	.	CASSLGGDYNEQFF	TGTGCCAGCAGCTTAGGCGGGGACTACAATGAGCAGTTCTTC
TRBV5-1	.	15	TRBJ2-1	TRBD1	CASSLTGGAYNEQFF	TGCGCCAGCAGCTTAACAGGGGGCGCCTACAATGAGCAGTTCTTC
TRBV5-1	.	17	TRBJ1-6	TRBD1	CASSGADRGQVNSPLHF	TGCGCCAGCAGCGGTGCGGACAGGGGGCAGGTGAATTCACCCCTCCACTTT
TRBV19	few	12	TRBJ2-7	TRBD1	CATGQGPYEQYF	TGTGCCACGGGACAGGGGCCCTACGAGCAGTACTTC
TRBV6-4	.	12	TRBJ1-2	.	CASPGQPYGYTF	TGTGCCAGCCCCGGACAGCCCTATGGCTACACCTTC
TRBV30	.	13	TRBJ2-6	TRBD1	CAFDRVGANVLTF	TGTGCCTTCGACAGGGTGGGGGCCAACGTCCTGACTTTC
TRBV7-9	.	13	TRBJ1-1	TRBD1	CASSLMSGGEAFF	TGTGCCAGCAGCCTCATGTCAGGGGGTGAAGCTTTCTTT
TRBV5-4	.	15	TRBJ2-1	TRBD2	CASSLGGTSYNEQFF	TGTGCCAGCAGCTTGGGAGGGACTAGCTACAATGAGCAGTTCTTC
TRBV7-3	.	14	TRBJ2-2	.	CASSSNANTGELFF	TGTGCCAGCAGTTCAAACGCGAATACCGGGGAGCTGTTTTTT